The next 26 T cell receptor beta chains were all read from a single sample in a study of OX40 agonist ivuxolimab in advanced cancers. Repertoires were generated with immunoSEQ multiplex PCR, while TCRdb's copy carries only in-frame clones and drops some. The sample lists approximately 44,000 clones, approximately 86% seen once, with less than 15% in the top ten. Source: CD4+ or CD8+ T cells sorted from blood, taken in a trial of the OX40 agonist ivuxolimab. The source of these receptors is an adult with an advanced solid tumor such as melanoma, head and neck, liver or kidney cancer.

The chain uses TRBV5-5 and TRBJ1-1; D is unresolved. Germline CDR1 SGHKS, CDR2 YYEKEE (reference sequence). V was trimmed by 9 bases and J by 4 bases, leaving 19 bases between them. The CDR3 has 14 amino acids. The CDR3 spells CATSNLWGVTEAFF. CDR3 coding DNA: TGTGCCACCTCGAACTTGTGGGGTGTCACTGAAGCTTTCTTT.

The genes are TRBV5-4 and TRBJ2-3, with D maybe TRBD1 (6 bases). Germline V gene lookup returns CDR1 SGHNT and CDR2 YYREEE (reference sequence). This CDR3 comprises 14 residues. V was shortened by 9 bases and J by 1 base, with 15 bases between the two germline ends. CDR3 amino acids: CATREQGRTDTQYF. CDR3 DNA sequence: TGTGCCACCCGAGAACAGGGTCGCACAGATACGCAGTATTTT.

The chain recombines TRBV7-9 with TRBJ1-1; D unclear. The ends were cut back, 5 bases at V and 1 base at J, with 11 bases in the middle. There are 14 residues in the CDR3. Germline values: CDR1 SEHNR, CDR2 FQNEAQ (reference sequence). In nucleotides, the CDR3 is TGTGCCAGCAGCCACCTGGGTTCGAACACTGAAGCTTTCTTT. As protein: CASSHLGSNTEAFF.

This chain links TRBV7-3 with TRBJ2-1; possibly TRBD1 for D (5 bases). The CDR3 consists of 14 residues. Germline-derived CDR1 and CDR2 are SGHTA and FQGTGA. Between the trimmed V and J ends, which lost 2 bases and 9 bases, there was a span of 14 bases. The DNA of the CDR3 is TGTGCCAGCAGCTTAGTGGCAGGGTACGGTGAGCAGTTCTTC. Protein product: CASSLVAGYGEQFF. Drawing the rest from reference TRBV7-3 and TRBJ2-1, the complete variable domain is GAGVSQTPSNKVTEKGKYVELRCDPISGHTALYWYRQSLGQGPEFLIYFQGTGAADDSGLPNDRFFAVRPEGSVSTLKIQRTERGDSAVYLCASSLVAGYGEQFFGPGTRLTVL.

The chain joins TRBV11-3 to TRBJ2-7; TRBD1 is a possible D gene (5 bases). The length of the CDR3 is 13 residues. V lost 4 bases to trimming and J lost 3 bases, with 10 bases between them. CDR1 SGHNT and CDR2 YENEEA come from the germline V gene. The CDR3 sequence is CASSSRENYEQYF. The CDR3 region has the DNA TGTGCCAGCAGCTCCAGGGAAAACTACGAGCAGTACTTC.

The chain carries TRBV6-6 and TRBJ2-7, with TRBD1 matching 8 bases. CDR1 and CDR2 from the germline V gene are MNHNY and SVGAGI (reference sequence). The CDR3 length is 14 residues. The ends lost 4 bases at V and 2 bases at J; junction bases unmatched: 4. CDR3 sequence (DNA): TGTGCCAGCAGTTCAGGGGGCGAGGCCTACGAGCAGTACTTC. As protein: CASSSGGEAYEQYF.

CDR3 amino acids: CASSLGRGGDQAFF. CDR3 nucleotide sequence: TGTGCCAGCAGCTTAGGAAGAGGGGGGGATCAAGCTTTCTTT. This chain uses TRBV7-9 with TRBJ1-1, with D possibly TRBD1 on 6 matching bases. Deletions cut 1 base from V and 9 bases from J, with 15 bases between. Germline V gene lookup returns CDR1 SEHNR and CDR2 FQNEAQ (reference sequence). The CDR3 consists of 14 residues.

V gene TRBV27 combines with J gene TRBJ1-5, with TRBD1 as a possible D gene (5 bases). CDR1 and CDR2 (germline): MNHEY, SMNVEV (reference sequence). The V end was cut by 4 bases, the J end by 6 bases, with 22 bases between. This CDR3 spans 17 amino acids. CDR3 nucleotides: TGTGCCAGCAGTTCTCGACAGCACGGGGTCGAGAGTCAGCCCCAGCATTTT. Amino acids: CASSSRQHGVESQPQHF.

The gene calls are TRBV11-1 and TRBJ1-2; TRBD1 is a possible D gene (5 bases). V lost 5 bases and J lost 4, with 14 bases in between. From germline, CDR1 is SGHAT and CDR2 FQDESV (reference sequence). The CDR3 loop spans 14 amino acids. The CDR3 spells CASSEIPGSYGYTF. For the CDR3, the DNA is TGTGCCAGCAGCGAAATTCCAGGGTCCTATGGCTACACCTTC. The full variable domain, rest sourced from reference TRBV11-1 and TRBJ1-2, is EAEVAQSPRYKITEKSQAVAFWCDPISGHATLYWYRQILGQGPELLVQFQDESVVDDSQLPKDRFSAERLKGVDSTLKIQPAELGDSAMYLCASSEIPGSYGYTFGSGTRLTVV.

A single count supports this clone. The genes are TRBV7-8 and TRBJ2-7, with 7 positions matching TRBD1. The germline V gene encodes CDR1 SGHVS and CDR2 FQNEAQ. This CDR3 is 17 amino acids long. J gave up 0 bases and V 1 base, and 9 bases lay outside the gene matches. The CDR3 DNA sequence: TGTGCCAGCAGCTTAGATGCAACAGGGGCTCCCTCCTACGAGCAGTACTTC. Translation: CASSLDATGAPSYEQYF.

J is TRBJ1-2 and V is TRBV18; D may be TRBD1 (5 bases). The V gene's germline CDR1 is KGHSH and CDR2 LQKENI. The CDR3 consists of 14 residues. V was shortened by 6 bases and J by 2 bases, with 13 bases between the two germline ends. The CDR3 nucleotides read TGTGCCAGCTCGCGCGGGCAGGGAAACTATGGCTACACCTTC. It specifies CASSRGQGNYGYTF. The full variable domain, with the rest looked up from reference TRBV18 and TRBJ1-2, is NAGVMQNPRHLVRRRGQEARLRCSPMKGHSHVYWYRQLPEEGLKFMVYLQKENIIDESGMPKERFSAEFPKEGPSILRIQQVVRGDSAAYFCASSRGQGNYGYTFGSGTRLTVV.

The rearrangement joins TRBV2 to TRBJ2-1; D assignment may be TRBD1 or TRBD2 (5 bases each). CDR1 and CDR2 from the germline V gene are SNHLY and FYNNEI. Trimming pared 9 bases from V and 10 bases from J, leaving 19 bases between. The CDR3 contains 13 residues. In DNA, the CDR3 is TGTGCCAGTCCGGGACGACGGGAAGGGGAGCAGTTCTTC. This translates into CASPGRREGEQFF.

V usage is TRBV18 and J usage is TRBJ2-7, with D possibly TRBD1 on 6 matching bases. V shed 0 bases and J shed 4 bases, with 13 bases lying between them. There are 15 residues in the CDR3. Germline V lookup: CDR1 KGHSH, CDR2 LQKENI. The DNA of the CDR3 is TGTGCCAGCTCACCACCTGGGGGCGTCCCGTACGAGCAGTACTTC. Its translation: CASSPPGGVPYEQYF.

The chain joins TRBV19 to TRBJ2-5; 12 bases fit TRBD2. V lost 7 bases, J lost 5 bases, and 8 bases stayed unmatched. Germline CDR1 is LNHDA and CDR2 is SQIVND (reference sequence). The CDR3 length is 15 residues. CDR3 residues: CASKTSGGPRETQYF. In DNA, the CDR3 is TGTGCCAGTAAGACTAGCGGGGGACCTCGGGAGACCCAGTACTTC.

The V call is TRBV15, the J call TRBJ2-7, with no clear D. Germline V gives CDR1 LNHNV, CDR2 YYDKDF (reference sequence). Trimming left V 1 base short and J 3 bases short, with 7 bases between. The CDR3 runs to 13 residues. The CDR3 sequence is CATSRGRIYEQYF. The CDR3 bases are TGTGCCACCAGCAGAGGCAGGATCTACGAGCAGTACTTC.

This chain uses TRBV15 with TRBJ1-1; D is undetermined. Germline V CDR1 and CDR2: LNHNV, YYDKDF (reference sequence). The CDR3 length is 18 residues. The ends were cut back, 5 bases at V and 4 bases at J, with 26 bases in the middle. The CDR3: CATSGGLIRHLRGTEAFF. The CDR3 DNA reads TGTGCCACCAGCGGAGGATTAATTCGACATCTTAGAGGCACTGAAGCTTTCTTT.

The rearrangement joins TRBV13 to TRBJ2-7; no definite D call. The V end was cut by 0 bases, the J end by 6 bases, with 12 bases between. This CDR3 comprises 14 residues. Germline V gene sequence: CDR1 PRHDT, CDR2 FYEKMQ (reference sequence). CDR3 bases: TGTGCCAGCAGCTTAGGCAGCACTCCGGGCGAGCAGTACTTC. Translated, it gives CASSLGSTPGEQYF.

CDR3 residues: CASSLDNDYGYTF. The CDR3 DNA follows: TGTGCCAGCAGCTTAGACAACGATTATGGCTACACCTTC. The chain is built from TRBV7-3 and TRBJ1-2; D uncertain. CDR3 length: 13 residues. Per germline, CDR1 SGHTA and CDR2 FQGTGA. Trimming took off 2 bases at V and 5 bases at J, with 9 bases between the two ends.

V and J are TRBV10-3 and TRBJ2-7, with 7 bases fitting TRBD2. Germline values: CDR1 ENHRY, CDR2 SYGVKD. The CDR3 extends over 14 amino acids. V shed 0 bases and J 3 bases; nucleotides not matched to a gene: 2. CDR3 loop: CAISESSGDYEQYF. The CDR3 DNA follows: TGTGCCATCAGTGAGTCGAGCGGGGACTACGAGCAGTACTTC.

This chain uses TRBV27 with TRBJ1-5; D gene unclear. This CDR3 spans 16 amino acids. Germline assignment: CDR1 MNHEY and CDR2 SMNVEV (reference sequence). Trimming removed 5 bases from V and 2 bases from J, with 16 bases in between. This CDR3 reads CASSPRASRGNQPQHF. In nucleotides, the CDR3 is TGTGCCAGCAGTCCCCGGGCAAGTAGGGGCAATCAGCCCCAGCATTTT.

This clone was seen a handful of times. The chain uses TRBV19 and TRBJ2-7; TRBD1 is a possible D gene (6 bases). The V gene lost 3 bases and the J gene lost 2 bases, with 14 bases spanning the gap. The CDR3 covers 15 residues. Per germline, CDR1 LNHDA and CDR2 SQIVND (reference sequence). CDR3 protein: CASSIRGPTPYEQYF. In DNA form, the CDR3 reads TGTGCCAGTAGTATCAGGGGCCCAACACCCTACGAGCAGTACTTC.

This clone was seen a handful of times. The chain couples TRBV11-2 to TRBJ2-7; TRBD1 agrees at 7 bases. The CDR3 runs to 13 residues. CDR1 is SGHAT, CDR2 FQNNGV, per germline. V shed 5 bases, J shed 6 bases, and the junction held 7 bases outside the gene matches. In DNA form, the CDR3 reads TGTGCCAGCAGCACCGGACAGGTGGCCGAGCAGTACTTC. Protein product: CASSTGQVAEQYF. Complete variable domain (other parts from reference TRBV11-2 and TRBJ2-7): EAGVAQSPRYKIIEKRQSVAFWCNPISGHATLYWYQQILGQGPKLLIQFQNNGVVDDSQLPKDRFSAERLKGVDSTLKIQPAKLEDSAVYLCASSTGQVAEQYFGPGTRLTVT.

Only a few counts were recorded for this clone. The same CDR3 arises from other DNA sequences in this sample as well. This chain links TRBV27 with TRBJ1-1, with 8 bases lining up with TRBD1. The CDR3 runs 15 residues. J was trimmed by 1 base and V by 0 bases; bases with no gene match: 1. CDR1 is MNHEY, CDR2 SMNVEV, per germline (reference sequence). The CDR3 is CASSLSQGANTEAFF. CDR3 nucleotide sequence: TGTGCCAGCAGTTTATCTCAGGGGGCGAACACTGAAGCTTTCTTT.

The CDR3 loop reads CASSLLQGLPLSGTDTQYF. The CDR3 DNA sequence: TGCGCCAGCAGCTTGTTACAGGGACTCCCATTAAGCGGCACAGATACGCAGTATTTT. V is TRBV5-1 and J is TRBJ2-3, with D perhaps given as TRBD1 or TRBD2 (6 bases each). Trimming left V 1 base short and J 1 base short, with 22 bases between. CDR1 and CDR2 from the germline V gene are SGHRS and YFSETQ. CDR3 length: 19 amino acids.

The CDR3 DNA reads as TGTGCCAGCGGACAGGGGGGGTGGGATACGCAGTATTTT. Its protein product is CASGQGGWDTQYF. The chain uses TRBV27 and TRBJ2-3; 10 nucleotides match TRBD1. The trim removed 8 bases at V and 6 bases at J, leaving 5 bases unmatched. Per the germline V gene, CDR1 is MNHEY and CDR2 is SMNVEV (reference sequence). The CDR3 spans 13 residues.

The chain recombines TRBV4-3 with TRBJ1-5; 7 bases map to TRBD1. The CDR3 contains 16 residues. The junction had 8 bases not matched to a gene; V was cut back by 3 bases and J by 3 bases. Per germline, CDR1 LGHNA and CDR2 YSLEER. CDR3 sequence: CASSQYAQGLNQPQHF. The CDR3 nucleotides read TGCGCCAGCAGCCAGTATGCACAGGGGCTCAATCAGCCCCAGCATTTT.